This TCR beta chain was observed in a study of blood T cell repertoires in COVID-19 (dated by TCRdb to 2018 to 2020). About the investigation overall: The collaborator samples originated in the United States, Italy and Spain and spanned the acute and convalescent phases of COVID-19. The material from the prospective study consisted of cDNA or gDNA derived from T cells, B-cell-depleted T cells, or PBMCs. Deeply sampled blood TCRbeta repertoires from subjects exposed to, actively infected with, or recovered from COVID-19 were included in the dataset. A freely available public database, intended as a resource for researchers studying the immune response to SARS-CoV-2, is where the repertoires were released. Samples were obtained from the ongoing ImmuneRACE study (first 160 participants) and from 1,254 subjects provided by 6 global collaborators. A de-identified subject ID, COVID-19 status, age in years and sex were almost always included in the sample metadata. Where available, HLA class I and class II types were taken from metadata supplied by the sample provider and were not determined by assay-based typing. General findings and caveats noted by the study authors: The amount of clinical and demographic metadata varied by source and participant and was provided uncurated.

TCRbeta CDR3 regions were amplified from genomic DNA by means of the immunoSEQ Assay, a bias-controlled multiplex PCR. Processing in the source paper ran as follows. Nucleated cell counts per sample were estimated from amplification of reference gene primers within the assay. Sequence reads were collapsed and filtered to measure the absolute abundance of every unique TCRbeta CDR3 rearrangement. For each sample, productive Simpson clonality was calculated as the square root of Simpson's diversity index over productive rearrangements. Entries here come from immuneACCESS through TCRdb and include only in-frame sequences with V and J called. Some clones fail to appear in such tables; in the studies checked, an unresolved V gene covers under half of the shortfall, and the cause of the remainder is unknown. V, J and clone size are those of that table, while D and trimming were read from the DNA. Across this sample there are 300,000 to 450,000 clones, with about 90% seen only once. The biggest ten clones account for roughly a tenth of the sample.

About this clone: Its antigen is unknown. Base qualities were left out, and no much larger clone turns up one base away.

One collaborating source in Seattle enrolled patients during active infection and followed them longitudinally through the course of disease. The collaborating institutions used their own protocols to collect whole blood in K2EDTA tubes. For TCRbeta analysis, collaborator samples were shipped as frozen whole blood, as isolated PBMCs, or as DNA extracted from either sample type. The sequence came from a woman aged 25-40 years with COVID-19, enrolled during active disease. Sequencing used peripheral blood.

The CDR3 in this case is CASSHGTDENSPLHF. The DNA sequence is given as TGCGCCAGCAGCCACGGGACAGACGAGAATTCACCCCTCCACTTT. The sequence joins TRBV5-1 to TRBJ1-6, with 7 bases aligning to TRBD1. The cysteine opens and the phenylalanine closes a CDR3 of 15 amino acids. Left in the record is the CDR3 DNA by itself, 45 bases read in frame from the first base. As encoded in the germline V gene, CDR1 is SGHRS while CDR2 is YFSETQ. Germline trimming: 4 bases from V, 7 bases from J; junction bases outside gene matches: 8.